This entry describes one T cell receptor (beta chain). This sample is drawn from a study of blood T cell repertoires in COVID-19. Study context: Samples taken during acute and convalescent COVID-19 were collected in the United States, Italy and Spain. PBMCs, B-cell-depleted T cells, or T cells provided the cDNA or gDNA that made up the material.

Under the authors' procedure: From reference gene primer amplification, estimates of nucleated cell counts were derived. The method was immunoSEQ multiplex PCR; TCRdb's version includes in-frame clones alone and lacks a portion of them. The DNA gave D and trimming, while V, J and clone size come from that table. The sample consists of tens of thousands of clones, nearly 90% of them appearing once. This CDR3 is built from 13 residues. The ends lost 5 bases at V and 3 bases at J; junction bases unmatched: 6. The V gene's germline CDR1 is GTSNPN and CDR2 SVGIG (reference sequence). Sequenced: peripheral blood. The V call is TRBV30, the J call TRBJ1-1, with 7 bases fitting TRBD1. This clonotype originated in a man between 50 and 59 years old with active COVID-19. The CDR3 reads CAWARQGYTEAFF. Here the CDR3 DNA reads TGTGCCTGGGCGCGACAGGGATACACTGAAGCTTTCTTT.